This T cell receptor (beta chain) was captured in a study of blood T cell repertoires in COVID-19. Across the study: Sites across the United States, Italy and Spain contributed samples from acute and convalescent COVID-19.

In the authors' methods: It was from reference gene primer amplification that nucleated cell counts were estimated. TCRdb keeps only in-frame clones here, not all; method: immunoSEQ multiplex PCR. V and J calls and clone size come straight from that table; D and trimming were deduced from the DNA. The sample includes around 160,000 clones, 87% of them seen just once. Those enrolled, adults aged 18 to 89 years, came from about two dozen US areas. Exposed participants came across a COVID-19 case within 2 weeks before study entry. CDR3 size: 16 residues. Trimming stripped 4 bases from V and 0 bases from J, with 14 bases between. Germline CDR1 is SGHRS and CDR2 is YFSETQ.

The sequenced sample consisted of PBMCs or T cells enriched from blood (not recorded which). The receptor's source is a woman aged 40 to 50 who had been exposed to COVID-19. This chain joins TRBV5-1 and TRBJ1-3; tentative D call: TRBD1 (5 bases). CDR3 amino acids: CASSLQDGLSGNTIYF. CDR3 nucleotides: TGCGCCAGCAGCCTACAGGACGGCCTCTCTGGAAACACCATATATTTT. The full variable domain, completed using reference TRBV5-1 and TRBJ1-3, is KAGVTQTPRYLIKTRGQQVTLSCSPISGHRSVSWYQQTPGQGLQFLFEYFSETQRNKGNFPGRFSGRQFSNSRSEMNVSTLELGDSALYLCASSLQDGLSGNTIYFGEGSWLTVV.